This record looks at one T cell receptor (beta chain) sequence and its context. Its antigen remains unidentified. This specimen comes from a study of cytomegalovirus exposure and HLA in healthy donors. Study information: Genotyping of under 500 donors showed that 80% to 85% belonged to the Caucasian-associated ancestry cluster. Overall study findings and caveats: As a later analysis showed, several of the most significant clusters appeared to be linked to common viral pathogens.

The germline V gene encodes CDR1 PRHDT and CDR2 FYEKMQ (reference sequence). The CDR3 sequence is 13 residues long. V was clipped by 1 base and J by 7 bases, with 10 bases between them. Researchers ran the PCR with 60 Vbeta and 13 Jbeta primers. The protocol was immunoSEQ multiplex PCR, while the TCRdb copy is restricted to in-frame clones and leaves out a portion. Of 150,000 to 200,000 clones listed, about three quarters are singletons. This receptor was identified in a woman aged 25-40 years in good health and CMV-seropositive. The chain has TRBV13 and TRBJ1-2; a possible D gene is TRBD1 (6 bases). The sample consisted of PBMCs. The CDR3 DNA is TGTGCCAGCAGCTTAGACAGGGTTGGTGGCTACACCTTC. As protein: CASSLDRVGGYTF.